What follows are 17 T cell receptor beta chains derived from one specimen sequenced in a study of Ad26.COV2.S vaccination and SARS-CoV-2 variants. Method: immunoSEQ multiplex PCR; TCRdb's copy keeps in-frame clones and lacks some. The sample gives around 450,000 clones, roughly 89% of which show up once; approximately 2.5% is in the top ten. Noted treatment: some 20 received Ad26.COV2.S at low or high dose, single or two shots; about 5 received placebo; per-sample allocation not given. It was on day 63 after the first vaccine or placebo injection that samples were taken. The material sequenced was peripheral blood, taken in a trial of Ad26.COV2.S vaccine versus placebo. These receptors originate from a person between 18 and 65 years old who received the Ad26.COV2.S COVID-19 vaccine or a placebo.

V is TRBV5-1 and J is TRBJ2-1; D unresolved. The CDR3 sequence is 15 residues long. CDR1 and CDR2 (germline): SGHRS, YFSETQ. V was clipped by 0 bases and J by 1 base, with 8 bases between them. Here the CDR3 DNA reads TGCGCCAGCAGCTTGGTTGCCGGGTCCTACAATGAGCAGTTCTTC. Amino acid sequence: CASSLVAGSYNEQFF.

The chain couples TRBV2 to TRBJ2-3; no clear D. Trimming removed 2 bases from V and 0 bases from J, with 6 bases in between. Per the germline V gene, CDR1 is SNHLY and CDR2 is FYNNEI. The CDR3 contains 14 residues. This CDR3 reads CASSEQLSTDTQYF. In DNA form, the CDR3 reads TGTGCCAGCAGTGAACAACTTAGCACAGATACGCAGTATTTT.

This chain joins TRBV7-8 and TRBJ2-3, with 7 bases lining up with TRBD2. Trimming removed 2 bases from V and 0 bases from J; junction bases left unmatched: 2. The CDR3 is 15 amino acids. Per germline, CDR1 SGHVS and CDR2 FQNEAQ. Here the CDR3 DNA reads TGTGCCAGCAGCTTACGCGGGGGTAGCACAGATACGCAGTATTTT. Its protein is CASSLRGGSTDTQYF.

The chain carries TRBV10-3 and TRBJ1-6, with a possible D match to TRBD1 (6 bases). Germline V CDR1 and CDR2: ENHRY, SYGVKD. V dropped 5 bases and J dropped 2 bases, with 22 bases sitting between them. The CDR3 is 19 amino acids. The CDR3: CAISPHSSRGQTYNSPLHF. CDR3 nucleotides: TGTGCCATCAGTCCCCATTCCAGTAGGGGACAAACCTATAATTCACCCCTCCACTTT.

The chain combines TRBV27 with TRBJ1-1; 10 nucleotides line up with TRBD1. This CDR3 has 16 amino acids. In germline, CDR1 is MNHEY, CDR2 SMNVEV (reference sequence). V trimming: 2 bases; J trimming: 4 bases; junction bases outside the gene matches: 7. CDR3 DNA sequence: TGTGCCAGCAGTTTAGACAGGGGGCTCGTGGGCACTGAAGCTTTCTTT. Translated, it gives CASSLDRGLVGTEAFF.

V and J are TRBV30 and TRBJ1-6; D call uncertain. Trimming shortened V by 0 bases and J by 10 bases, and 16 bases separated the two germline ends. Per germline, CDR1 GTSNPN and CDR2 SVGIG (reference sequence). This CDR3 has 15 residues. CDR3 residues: CAWSVILRGGSPLHF. CDR3 DNA: TGTGCCTGGAGTGTCATTTTGCGGGGAGGGTCACCCCTCCACTTT.

This sequence joins TRBV2 and TRBJ2-4, with D perhaps given as TRBD1 or TRBD2 (5 bases each). Germline V CDR1 and CDR2: SNHLY, FYNNEI. The CDR3 is 14 amino acids. V gave up 6 bases and J gave up 0 bases, with 9 bases separating them. The CDR3 reads CASSEGPAKNIQYF. CDR3 nucleotide sequence: TGTGCCAGCAGCGAGGGACCAGCCAAAAACATTCAGTACTTC. Variable domain in full (rest from reference TRBV2 and TRBJ2-4): EPEVTQTPSHQVTQMGQEVILRCVPISNHLYFYWYRQILGQKVEFLVSFYNNEISEKSEIFDDQFSVERPDGSNFTLKIRSTKLEDSAMYFCASSEGPAKNIQYFGAGTRLSVL.

In regard to this clone: One end of the junction is discordant with germline, which a read error may explain. The chain's CDR3 is CATSDGHYSEQFF. As DNA, the CDR3 is TGTGCCACCAGTGATGGCCATTACAGTGAGCAGTTCTTC. The rearrangement joins TRBV24-1 to TRBJ2-1; D gene uncertain. CDR1 and CDR2 from the germline V gene are KGHDR and SFDVKD. There are 13 residues in the CDR3.

The rearrangement uses TRBV18 and TRBJ1-2, with 7 bases that match TRBD1. CDR1 is KGHSH and CDR2 is LQKENI in the germline V gene. The CDR3 is 14 residues long. J was trimmed by 8 bases and V by 3 bases; bases with no gene match: 9. This CDR3 is CASSPRDSSEGYTF. Here the CDR3 DNA reads TGTGCCAGCTCACCGAGGGACAGTAGTGAGGGCTACACCTTC.

This sequence joins TRBV5-1 and TRBJ1-4; D not resolved. This CDR3 region has 15 residues. Trimming took 4 bases from V and 3 from J, leaving 13 bases between them. The V gene's germline CDR1 is SGHRS and CDR2 YFSETQ. CDR3 region: CASSPEGKANEKLFF. The CDR3 nucleotides are TGCGCCAGCAGCCCGGAAGGGAAGGCTAATGAAAAACTGTTTTTT.

CDR3 in DNA: TGCGCCAGCAGCTTGGTTCAGCCAATAAAGCAAGAGACCCAGTACTTC. It specifies CASSLVQPIKQETQYF. This sequence joins TRBV5-1 and TRBJ2-5, with D unresolved. The CDR3 is 16 residues long. From germline, CDR1 is SGHRS and CDR2 YFSETQ. Trimming took 0 bases from V and 2 from J, leaving 14 bases between them.

The chain carries TRBV7-2 and TRBJ2-3, with D unclear. The germline V and J ends were trimmed by 0 bases and 6 bases, with 13 bases remaining between them. This CDR3 has 15 amino acids. Per the germline V gene, CDR1 is SGHTA and CDR2 is FQGNSA. In DNA form, the CDR3 reads TGTGCCAGCAGCTTAGCCCCTTCTAGGTGGGATACGCAGTATTTT. Residues: CASSLAPSRWDTQYF.

The chain uses TRBV29-1 and TRBJ1-1; D gene unclear. The germline V gene encodes CDR1 SQVTM and CDR2 ANQGSEA. This CDR3 region has 15 residues. V was clipped by 4 bases and J by 4 bases, with 19 bases between them. The CDR3 reads CSVAFLSDKGTEAFF. The CDR3 region has the DNA TGCAGCGTTGCGTTTTTGTCGGATAAGGGCACTGAAGCTTTCTTT.

V gene TRBV5-5 combines with J gene TRBJ2-6; TRBD2 is a possible D gene (6 bases). The CDR3 is 19 residues long. Trimming cost V 3 bases and J 4 bases, with 23 bases left between them. Germline V gene data show CDR1 as SGHKS and CDR2 as YYEKEE (reference sequence). CDR3 amino acids: CASSSAGGTQTTGANVLTF. CDR3 coding DNA: TGTGCCAGCAGCTCCGCGGGCGGGACTCAAACGACCGGGGCCAACGTCCTGACTTTC.

The chain uses TRBV7-8 and TRBJ2-1, with TRBD2 identical over 9 bases. In germline, CDR1 is SGHVS, CDR2 FQNEAQ. The ends lost 5 bases at V and 3 bases at J; junction bases unmatched: 8. The CDR3 has 16 amino acids. The CDR3, as DNA: TGTGCCAGCAGCCTACGGACTAGCGACGGCTACAATGAGCAGTTCTTC. As protein: CASSLRTSDGYNEQFF.

CDR3 DNA: TGTGCCAGCAGCCGCCCCCGGACAGCAGATACGCAGTATTTT. The encoded protein is CASSRPRTADTQYF. The chain combines TRBV7-2 with TRBJ2-3, with D possibly matching TRBD1 (6 bases). Trimming cost V 5 bases and J 4 bases, with 13 bases left between them. Germline V CDR1 and CDR2: SGHTA, FQGNSA. The CDR3 is made up of 14 amino acids.

The chain is built from TRBV20-1 and TRBJ2-7, with D uncertain. The CDR3 contains 10 residues. Trimming left V 6 bases short and J 4 bases short, with 7 bases between. Germline V lookup: CDR1 DFQATT, CDR2 SNEGSKA (reference sequence). CDR3 loop: CSALPYEQYV. The CDR3 DNA reads as TGCAGTGCCCTACCTTACGAGCAGTACGTC.